Listed here are 21 T cell receptor beta chains from one sample, sequenced in a study of blood T cell repertoires in COVID-19 (TCRdb year 2020). The library came from the immunoSEQ multiplex PCR assay. The clones in this table, taken by TCRdb from immuneACCESS, are in-frame only. Not every clone is retained; where verified, under half of the shortfall comes from an unresolved V gene, and the cause of the rest is unknown. The sample table lists approximately 230,000 clones, approximately 86% of them with a count of one. Together, the top ten hold 1.2% to 1.5% of the sample. Source material: peripheral blood. The receptors stem from a man aged 80 or over with acute or convalescent COVID-19.

This rearrangement joins TRBV7-2 to TRBJ1-1; D is perhaps TRBD1 (6 bases). The germline CDR1 and CDR2 sequences are SGHTA and FQGNSA. V lost 3 bases, J lost 1 base, and 15 bases lay in between. The length of the CDR3 is 16 residues. The CDR3 sequence: CASSLGVGQPNTEAFF. CDR3 nucleotide sequence: TGTGCCAGCAGCTTGGGGGTCGGACAGCCGAACACTGAAGCTTTCTTT.

The J gene is TRBJ2-3, the V gene TRBV7-2, with D possibly being TRBD2 (5 bases). The CDR3 runs 14 residues. Germline-derived CDR1 and CDR2 are SGHTA and FQGNSA. Trimming removed 4 bases at V and 4 bases at J, with 12 bases between. The DNA for the CDR3 is TGTGCCAGCAGCTCCCCACCGGGATCAGATACGCAGTATTTT. It encodes CASSSPPGSDTQYF.

The chain carries TRBV7-3 and TRBJ2-3; 12 bases match TRBD2. Losses at the gene ends were 5 bases for V and 5 bases for J; bases not matched to a gene: 2. Germline CDR1 and CDR2: SGHTA and FQGTGA. The CDR3 has 14 residues. The CDR3: CASSLAGGGDTQYF. For the CDR3, the DNA is TGTGCCAGCAGCCTAGCGGGAGGGGGAGATACGCAGTATTTT. Supplemented by reference TRBV7-3 and TRBJ2-3, the full variable domain reads GAGVSQTPSNKVTEKGKYVELRCDPISGHTALYWYRQSLGQGPEFLIYFQGTGAADDSGLPNDRFFAVRPEGSVSTLKIQRTERGDSAVYLCASSLAGGGDTQYFGPGTRLTVL.

The genes are TRBV5-5 and TRBJ1-6, with D maybe TRBD1 (5 bases). This CDR3 is 17 amino acids long. The V gene's germline CDR1 is SGHKS and CDR2 YYEKEE (reference sequence). The V end was cut by 0 bases, the J end by 7 bases, with 17 bases between. The CDR3 reads CASSLGVGQGGNSPLHF. CDR3 sequence (DNA): TGTGCCAGCAGCTTGGGAGTCGGGCAGGGAGGAAATTCACCCCTCCACTTT.

J is TRBJ1-1 and V is TRBV21-1. TRBV21-1 is an annotated pseudogene. The CDR3 sequence is 16 residues long. DNA for the CDR3: TGTGCCAGCAGCATGTCAACATCTGCGGGGACGACTGAAGCTTTCTTT. This codes for CASSMSTSAGTTEAFF.

This chain links TRBV18 with TRBJ1-1; D is possibly TRBD1 (6 bases). The V end lost 6 bases, the J end lost 2 bases, and 19 bases lay between the germline ends. The CDR3 is 16 residues long. CDR1 and CDR2 (germline): KGHSH, LQKENI. The CDR3 DNA sequence: TGTGCCAGCTCGCCTACACAGACAGGCTTAAACACTGAAGCTTTCTTT. This sequence encodes CASSPTQTGLNTEAFF.

The chain combines TRBV5-1 with TRBJ2-5, with 9 nucleotides matching TRBD1. This CDR3 comprises 14 residues. Germline V CDR1 and CDR2: SGHRS, YFSETQ. V lost 4 bases to trimming and J lost 5 bases; unmatched junction nucleotides: 6. CDR3 loop: CASSVGQGVETQYF. In DNA, the CDR3 is TGCGCCAGCAGCGTGGGACAGGGAGTGGAGACCCAGTACTTC.

This clone was seen a single time. The rearrangement links TRBV29-1 to TRBJ2-7, with D tentatively TRBD1 (5 bases). Germline CDR1 is SQVTM and CDR2 is ANQGSEA. The V end was cut by 6 bases, the J end by 6 bases, with 9 bases between. This CDR3 is 10 amino acids long. The CDR3, as DNA: TGCAGCGTGAAGGGGCCCGAGCAGTACTTC. Its protein product is CSVKGPEQYF.

In DNA, the CDR3 is TGTGCCAGCAGCCCTCGGACAGGGATTAGTTATGGCTACACCTTC. It encodes CASSPRTGISYGYTF. V and J are TRBV9 and TRBJ1-2; 8 bases line up with TRBD1. The germline V gene has CDR1 SGDLS and CDR2 YYNGEE. This CDR3 is built from 15 residues. J lost 5 bases, V lost 4 bases, and 10 bases had no gene match.

This chain links TRBV14 with TRBJ1-1, with a possible D match to TRBD1 (5 bases). The CDR3 contains 13 residues. Germline V gene sequence: CDR1 SGHDN, CDR2 FVKESK. Trimming left V 1 base short and J 3 bases short, with 6 bases between. CDR3 protein: CASSQGQYTEAFF. The DNA for the CDR3 is TGTGCCAGCAGCCAAGGACAGTACACTGAAGCTTTCTTT.

The chain joins TRBV5-8 to TRBJ1-1; 8 bases line up with TRBD1. Losses at the gene ends were 3 bases for V and 4 bases for J; bases not matched to a gene: 14. Germline loops: CDR1 SGHTS, CDR2 YDEGEE. The CDR3 has 17 amino acids. CDR3 loop: CASSSGQGLWVSTEAFF. For the CDR3, the DNA is TGTGCCAGCAGCTCCGGACAGGGACTTTGGGTTAGCACTGAAGCTTTCTTT.

The V gene is TRBV20-1, the J gene TRBJ2-2; D uncertain. The germline V gene encodes CDR1 DFQATT and CDR2 SNEGSKA (reference sequence). The CDR3 loop spans 11 amino acids. The V end lost 3 bases, the J end lost 7 bases, and 6 bases lay between the germline ends. The CDR3 is CSASTGGELFF. CDR3 DNA sequence: TGCAGTGCTAGTACGGGCGGGGAGCTGTTTTTT.

The chain links TRBV2 to TRBJ1-5; TRBD1 matches 7 bases. The CDR3 is made up of 14 amino acids. Unmatched junction bases numbered 6, after V lost 5 bases and J lost 5 bases. Germline loops: CDR1 SNHLY, CDR2 FYNNEI. For the CDR3, the DNA is TGTGCCAGCAGTCGACAGGGATCAGATCAGCCCCAGCATTTT. Protein sequence: CASSRQGSDQPQHF.

This chain uses TRBV7-9 with TRBJ1-2; tentatively, D is TRBD1 (6 bases). V was trimmed by 4 bases and J by 2 bases, leaving 17 bases between them. The CDR3 consists of 16 residues. Germline lookup yields CDR1 SEHNR and CDR2 FQNEAQ (reference sequence). The CDR3 DNA reads as TGTGCCAGCAGCTCAAATCCGGGGGGCGCGAACTATGGCTACACCTTC. It specifies CASSSNPGGANYGYTF.

J is TRBJ2-6 and V is TRBV19; D possibly corresponds to TRBD2 (6 bases). The length of the CDR3 is 16 residues. From germline, CDR1 is LNHDA and CDR2 SQIVND (reference sequence). The germline V and J ends were trimmed by 7 bases and 0 bases, with 13 bases remaining between them. CDR3 region: CASNPGLLSGANVLTF. CDR3 sequence (DNA): TGTGCCAGTAATCCGGGACTCCTCTCTGGGGCCAACGTCCTGACTTTC.

The chain uses TRBV6-4 and TRBJ1-1; D not certain. V shed 8 bases and J shed 0 bases, with 10 bases lying between them. The germline gives CDR1 MRHNA, CDR2 SNTAGT. The CDR3 length is 13 residues. The CDR3 protein is CASSLEMNTEAFF. The DNA of the CDR3 is TGTGCCAGCTCTCTAGAAATGAACACTGAAGCTTTCTTT.

The V call is TRBV28, the J call TRBJ2-2, with TRBD1 identical over 7 bases. Looked up from germline, CDR1 is MDHEN and CDR2 is SYDVKM. The CDR3 runs 16 residues. With V trimmed by 3 bases and J by 0 bases, 4 bases remained unmatched. CDR3: CASSFLGTANTGELFF. CDR3 DNA sequence: TGTGCCAGCAGTTTTTTAGGGACAGCGAACACCGGGGAGCTGTTTTTT.

The chain carries TRBV7-2 and TRBJ2-1, with 8 bases that match TRBD2. V trimming: 4 bases; J trimming: 5 bases; junction bases outside the gene matches: 7. CDR1 is SGHTA and CDR2 is FQGNSA in the germline V gene. The CDR3 totals 15 residues. As DNA, the CDR3 is TGTGCCAGCAGCTCCCGCGGGGGGTTCAACAATGAGCAGTTCTTC. Protein sequence: CASSSRGGFNNEQFF.

The genes are TRBV6-5 and TRBJ1-1; D gene unclear. From germline, CDR1 is MNHEY and CDR2 SVGAGI. CDR3 length equals 14 residues. The V gene lost 0 bases and the J gene lost 2 bases, with 7 bases spanning the gap. CDR3 loop: CASSYSGLNTEAFF. The CDR3 DNA reads TGTGCCAGCAGTTACTCGGGCCTTAACACTGAAGCTTTCTTT.

The J gene is TRBJ1-4, the V gene TRBV28, with 7 bases lining up with TRBD1. Per germline, CDR1 MDHEN and CDR2 SYDVKM. V lost 6 bases and J lost 11; bases outside the gene matches: 12. The CDR3 is 14 amino acids. DNA of the CDR3: TGTGCCAGCAGGCCGGGACAGTGGTCTTTTAAACTGTTTTTT. Residues: CASRPGQWSFKLFF.

Concerning this clone itself: At one end, the junction sequence differs from germline, possibly due to a read error. The chain couples TRBV25-1 to TRBJ1-1; D gene unclear. The length of the CDR3 is 11 residues. Germline V CDR1 and CDR2: MGHDK, SYGVNS. The chain's CDR3 is CASSINTEAFF. In DNA, the CDR3 is TGTGCCAGCAGTATTAACACCGAAGCTTTCTTT. The variable domain in full, completed from reference TRBV25-1 and TRBJ1-1, reads EADIYQTPRYLVIGTGKKITLECSQTMGHDKMYWYQQDPGMELHLIHYSYGVNSTEKGDLSSESTVSRIRTEHFPLTLESARPSHTSQYLCASSINTEAFFGQGTRLTVV.